The sequence of this T cell receptor beta chain was determined in a study of identical twins. The sample holds a few counts of this clonotype. Germline CDR1 SGHTA, CDR2 FQGNSA. The CDR3 covers 14 residues. V was trimmed by 5 bases and J by 5 bases, leaving 14 bases between them. The authors used template switching to add a universal primer site and gave cDNA unique molecular identifiers. TCRdb fed the 5' RACE reads into MiXCR, producing one record per CDR3 protein. The sample consists of approximately 1.8 million distinct CDR3 sequences, about 31% of them appearing once. The source of this sequence is a newborn girl in good health. What was sequenced was cord blood. The V and J genes are TRBV7-2 and TRBJ2-3, with D possibly being TRBD1 (6 bases). DNA of the CDR3: TGTGCCAGCAGCCTACTAGTCAGGGGAGATACGCAGTATTTT. Translated: CASSLLVRGDTQYF.